This TCR beta chain was recorded in a study of tissue T cells after allogeneic stem cell transplantation. Study-wide results and limits: Few T cell clones were shared across patients, but motif clusters showed tissue-specific shared signatures. Only a limited share of tissue TCRs appeared in blood or spleen. Some tissue clones might be persisting host cells; their alloreactivity or antigen specificity was not determined. Sampling depth was limited, and the cohort was small and clinically varied.

The method was immunoSEQ multiplex PCR; TCRdb's version includes in-frame clones alone and lacks a portion of them. The sample contains roughly 45,000 clones, about 73% of which appear only once. Turning to this clone: The target antigen is unknown. Germline and genes here are mouse. The read terminates 1 residue ahead of where the CDR3 ends, so the germline J gene completes it.

The V gene lost 3 bases and the J gene lost 4 bases, with 9 bases spanning the gap. The germline V gene has CDR1 SQVVS and CDR2 ANEGSEA. The length of the CDR3 is 12 residues. This receptor was obtained from a pool of C57BL/6 mice in good health. The sequencing sample was made of sorted cells pooled from one or two spleens. The rearrangement links TRBV30 to TRBJ1-2; D gene ambiguous. This chain's CDR3 is CSSRGSASDYTF. CDR3 bases read: TGTAGTTCTAGGGGGTCAGCCTCCGACTACACC.